This T cell receptor beta chain was identified during a study of T cells in Graves' hyperthyroidism and ophthalmopathy (dated by TCRdb to the late 2010s). About the full investigation: Peripheral blood was sampled at the time of initial diagnosis, prior to any treatment. Thyroid tissue and blood T-cell repertoires from about six Graves' hyperthyroidism patients were also compared in the study. To identify TCR V-J signatures that set the groups apart, the researchers used a discovery cohort of approximately 98 patients, made up of about 44 with Graves' ophthalmopathy and 55 to 65 with stable Graves' hyperthyroidism. For training and testing, the roughly 93 patients in the discovery cohort were randomly divided in a 7:3 ratio. Prospective prediction of ophthalmopathy was tested in an independent validation cohort consisting of under 20 hyperthyroidism patients and approximately 16 patients who later progressed to ophthalmopathy. The paper reports TCR Vbeta CDR3 sequencing of some 140 peripheral blood samples: 43 ophthalmopathy, fewer than 85 hyperthyroidism and 17 progressor patients. After blood sampling, hyperthyroidism patients were treated with methimazole at a starting dose of 30 mg daily, and ophthalmopathy patients were treated with high-dose intravenous methylprednisolone.

A word on this clonotype: This clone's antigen is unknown. Base qualities are missing; no much larger clone stands one base away.

The CDR3 goes from the cysteine to the phenylalanine over 19 residues. Left in the record is the CDR3 DNA by itself, 57 bases read in frame from the first base. Trimming at the junction amounts to 5 bases on V and 2 bases on J, and the germline ends lie 22 bases apart. From a lookup of the germline V gene, CDR1 and CDR2 are MDHEN and SYDVKM. The TCR beta CDR3 regions were amplified from the RNA transcripts. For the first round of RT-PCR on the TCR CDR3, the HTBI primer set was used together with the Qiagen OneStep RT-PCR kit. Libraries were constructed in a second round of multiplex PCR, after which size selection and purification were carried out. The libraries were sequenced on an Illumina HiSeq2000 using paired-end 100 bp reads. Per the original workflow: SOAPnuke was used to process the raw data, with reads discarded if the reads contained adapters or uncalled bases, had a mean Phred below 15, or lacked an exact constant-primer or identifier match. COPE v1.2.5 was used to merge high-quality paired reads, and clonotypes were defined as unique nucleotide sequences. Clonotypes were aligned to IMGT TRBV, TRBD and TRBJ reference segments using MiTCR v1.1. Only V-J combinations with frequency above 0.0001, covering 99% to 99.2% of repertoires, were analysed. The TCS score was defined as F50 (clonal expansion) divided by E x V (chaos), with BLOSUM62-based TCRdist calculated between CDR3 peptides within each V-J. Welch's t-statistics and random forest reduced 514 V-J features to 13, which were used in a naive Bayes classifier (R e1071). The public reads were run again by TCRdb, first through fastp at Q25 and then through MiXCR, and only productive beta chains were kept. Records with the same CDR3 protein are collapsed into one entry carrying the most frequent genes and DNA. TCRdb, rather than the study authors, made the V and J calls. For this sample the table gives fewer than 250,000 distinct CDR3 sequences, of which over 15% were detected only once. The ten top clones hold roughly 50% of the sample.

Stable Graves' hyperthyroidism was defined as the absence of progression to ophthalmopathy over 18 months of follow-up. The hyperthyroidism patients were between 18 and 65 years old and newly diagnosed, with a disease duration of less than 2 months. The study excluded patients with uncontrolled infections, other autoimmune diseases, pregnancy or lactation. Diagnoses were based on clinical symptoms, serum thyroxine and TRAb, thyroid ultrasound and orbital computed tomography. PBMCs were isolated from roughly 10 ml of fresh peripheral blood by Ficoll-Paque density gradient centrifugation. Total RNA was extracted using Trizol reagent, and RNA quality was assessed on an Agilent 2100 Bioanalyzer. The investigation overall reported the following: Most expanded thyroid clonotypes (frequency above 0.001) were also detected in blood, suggesting blood repertoires may reflect thyroid immune responses. A model built on a 13 V-J signature distinguished ophthalmopathy from stable hyperthyroidism, reaching about 88% sensitivity and 81.08% specificity in cross-validation and 80%/75% in testing. During validation, the model predicted progression to ophthalmopathy a median of around 7 months ahead of onset, with around 70% sensitivity and under 85% specificity. Sample size was not statistically predetermined, and investigators were not blinded to group allocation.

The chain links TRBV28 with TRBJ2-6; a tentative D match to TRBD1 spans 7 bases. This sequence originates from a man aged 45-65 years with Graves' hyperthyroidism. Sequencing was carried out using blood. The DNA sequence is given as TGTGCCAGCAGTGTTAACAGGGGCGCCCGGGGGACTGGGGCCAACGTCCTGACTTTC. This is translated as CASSVNRGARGTGANVLTF. Here the CDR3 is joined to the reference TRBV28 and TRBJ2-6 genes, and the full variable domain is: DVKVTQSSRYLVKRTGEKVFLECVQDMDHENMFWYRQDPGLGLRLIYFSYDVKMKEKGDIPEGYSVSREKKERFSLILESASTNQTSMYLCASSVNRGARGTGANVLTFGAGSRLTVL.